What follows are 22 T cell receptor beta chains derived from one specimen sequenced in a study of cytomegalovirus exposure and HLA in healthy donors. Sequencing used immunoSEQ multiplex PCR; TCRdb keeps in-frame clones, though not all of them. The sample shows 180,000 or so clones, approximately 90% of them seen only once. The sample consisted of PBMCs. These receptors came from a woman aged 25 to 39 in good health and CMV-seronegative.

The chain joins TRBV18 to TRBJ2-1, with D perhaps TRBD1 (5 bases). V dropped 4 bases and J dropped 9 bases, with 16 bases sitting between them. The germline V gene has CDR1 KGHSH and CDR2 LQKENI. This CDR3 has 14 residues. The CDR3 DNA sequence: TGTGCCAGCTCACGAGATGGGGCCCCGGGTGAGCAGTTCTTC. Translation gives CASSRDGAPGEQFF.

The chain employs TRBV19 and TRBJ1-1; D possibly corresponds to TRBD1 (5 bases). Germline assignment: CDR1 LNHDA and CDR2 SQIVND (reference sequence). Trimming took off 3 bases at V and 14 bases at J, with 19 bases between the two ends. The CDR3 consists of 13 residues. DNA of the CDR3: TGTGCCAGTAGTATCGGACATCCTGCCCCCCCCTTCTTT. Translated: CASSIGHPAPPFF.

The chain has TRBV29-1 and TRBJ1-4; D is possibly TRBD1 (5 bases). CDR1 is SQVTM, CDR2 ANQGSEA, per germline. This CDR3 contains 13 residues. V shed 4 bases and J shed 7 bases, with 13 bases lying between them. The CDR3 reads CSVARPQGEKLFF. The CDR3 nucleotides are TGCAGCGTTGCCCGCCCCCAGGGTGAAAAACTGTTTTTT.

In DNA form, the CDR3 reads TGTGCCAGCGGCCGCAGCGATGGCTACACCTTC. Protein sequence: CASGRSDGYTF. J is TRBJ1-2 and V is TRBV6-5, with no clear D. CDR1 is MNHEY, CDR2 SVGAGI, per germline. Trimming took 8 bases from V and 6 from J, leaving 10 bases between them. This CDR3 spans 11 amino acids.

The CDR3 DNA is TGCAGCGTTGAACCGGTGCTTAGCGGGGGTTACAATGAGCAGTTCTTC. It translates to CSVEPVLSGGYNEQFF. V and J are TRBV29-1 and TRBJ2-1; 9 nucleotides match TRBD2. The CDR3 loop spans 16 amino acids. V lost 2 bases to trimming and J lost 4 bases; unmatched junction nucleotides: 9. Germline V gives CDR1 SQVTM, CDR2 ANQGSEA.

The chain has TRBV2 and TRBJ1-2; D possibly corresponds to TRBD1 (6 bases). Germline V gene data show CDR1 as SNHLY and CDR2 as FYNNEI. The V end lost 4 bases, the J end lost 2 bases, and 11 bases lay between the germline ends. The CDR3 length is 14 residues. The CDR3 is CASSGQGRNYGYTF. CDR3 sequence (DNA): TGTGCCAGCAGTGGTCAGGGGAGAAACTATGGCTACACCTTC.

The V call is TRBV6-5, the J call TRBJ2-2, with 9 bases matching TRBD1. This CDR3 has 15 amino acids. With V trimmed by 4 bases and J by 3 bases, 3 bases remained unmatched. CDR1 and CDR2 (germline): MNHEY, SVGAGI. CDR3 in DNA: TGTGCCAGCAGTTTTACAGGGGGCGACACCGGGGAGCTGTTTTTT. It is translated as CASSFTGGDTGELFF.

This chain links TRBV7-2 with TRBJ2-2; D is unresolved. Trimming left V 3 bases short and J 6 bases short, with 8 bases between. The CDR3 loop spans 13 amino acids. The germline CDR1 and CDR2 sequences are SGHTA and FQGNSA. The CDR3 nucleotides are TGTGCCAGCAGCTTCTCCGGGTCCGGGGAGCTGTTTTTT. It yields the protein CASSFSGSGELFF.

The chain employs TRBV29-1 and TRBJ1-6, with TRBD1 matching 7 bases. The ends lost 6 bases at V and 2 bases at J; junction bases unmatched: 1. The germline V gene encodes CDR1 SQVTM and CDR2 ANQGSEA. This CDR3 is built from 13 residues. The DNA of the CDR3 is TGCAGCGTCCAGGGGGCCTATAATTCACCCCTCCACTTT. Protein product: CSVQGAYNSPLHF.

V usage is TRBV5-1 and J usage is TRBJ1-5, with 10 bases matching TRBD1. The length of the CDR3 is 16 residues. V lost 0 bases, J lost 4 bases, and 4 bases stayed unmatched. Germline V gene sequence: CDR1 SGHRS, CDR2 YFSETQ. CDR3 residues: CASSLVGQGGNQPQHF. The CDR3 DNA reads as TGCGCCAGCAGCTTGGTTGGACAGGGGGGGAATCAGCCCCAGCATTTT.

The rearrangement links TRBV2 to TRBJ1-2; possible D gene TRBD1, 5 bases. Per the germline V gene, CDR1 is SNHLY and CDR2 is FYNNEI. V was pared by 5 bases and J by 4 bases, with 14 bases between. This CDR3 spans 14 amino acids. CDR3 bases: TGTGCCAGCAGTCCCGGGGCGGGAGGCTATGGCTACACCTTC. It is translated as CASSPGAGGYGYTF.

The gene calls are TRBV15 and TRBJ2-2; TRBD2 might be the D (5 bases). The V end lost 0 bases, the J end lost 6 bases, and 20 bases lay between the germline ends. This CDR3 is 18 amino acids long. Per the germline V gene, CDR1 is LNHNV and CDR2 is YYDKDF (reference sequence). CDR3 sequence: CATSRDRGGLAGAGELFF. Written as DNA, the CDR3 is TGTGCCACCAGCAGAGATCGCGGCGGGCTCGCGGGCGCCGGGGAGCTGTTTTTT.

The chain links TRBV4-3 to TRBJ1-4; TRBD1 matches 7 bases. V trimming: 0 bases; J trimming: 4 bases; junction bases outside the gene matches: 5. Looked up from germline, CDR1 is LGHNA and CDR2 is YSLEER. The CDR3 sequence is 16 residues long. The CDR3 here is CASSQDFRGYNEKLFF. CDR3 in DNA: TGCGCCAGCAGCCAAGATTTCAGGGGGTATAATGAAAAACTGTTTTTT.

The V call is TRBV19, the J call TRBJ2-1, with 11 bases lining up with TRBD1. CDR3 size: 15 residues. CDR1 LNHDA and CDR2 SQIVND come from the germline V gene (reference sequence). V shed 2 bases and J 6 bases; nucleotides not matched to a gene: 3. CDR3 nucleotide sequence: TGTGCCAGTAGTATACCGGGACAGGGGGTCAATGAGCAGTTCTTC. As protein: CASSIPGQGVNEQFF.

This chain links TRBV10-3 with TRBJ1-2; 9 bases map to TRBD1. Germline V gives CDR1 ENHRY, CDR2 SYGVKD. The CDR3 is 13 residues long. Trimming at V came to 5 bases and at J to 7 bases, leaving 5 bases not matched to a gene. CDR3 in DNA: TGTGCCATCAGTAAACAGGGGGCGATTGGCTACACCTTC. Amino acid sequence: CAISKQGAIGYTF.

Only one count was recorded for this clone. The chain couples TRBV6-5 to TRBJ2-3; 9 nucleotides align to TRBD2. The CDR3 runs to 15 residues. Trimming took 2 bases from V and 4 from J; bases not matched to a gene: 4. The V gene's germline CDR1 is MNHEY and CDR2 SVGAGI. DNA of the CDR3: TGTGCCAGCAGTTACGGCGGGGGGGGGCCAGATACGCAGTATTTT. Translated: CASSYGGGGPDTQYF.

The genes are TRBV19 and TRBJ2-7; 11 nucleotides agree with TRBD1. The CDR3 is made up of 15 amino acids. The ends lost 6 bases at V and 0 bases at J; junction bases unmatched: 4. Germline CDR1 and CDR2: LNHDA and SQIVND (reference sequence). CDR3 loop: CASRRTGGASYEQYF. The DNA for the CDR3 is TGTGCCAGTAGGAGGACAGGGGGCGCCTCCTACGAGCAGTACTTC.

The chain is built from TRBV10-3 and TRBJ2-2, with no clear D. CDR3 length equals 12 residues. V was pared by 0 bases and J by 6 bases, with 2 bases between. CDR1 and CDR2 (germline): ENHRY, SYGVKD. CDR3 region: CAISESAGELFF. The CDR3 nucleotides are TGTGCCATCAGTGAGTCCGCCGGGGAGCTGTTTTTT.

CDR3 region: CASSFPGTGVWATEAFF. Written as DNA, the CDR3 is TGTGCCAGCAGCTTTCCCGGGACAGGGGTTTGGGCCACTGAAGCTTTCTTT. The genes are TRBV7-8 and TRBJ1-1; 10 nucleotides match TRBD1. The V gene's germline CDR1 is SGHVS and CDR2 FQNEAQ. The CDR3 has 17 amino acids. Trimming at V came to 3 bases and at J to 4 bases, leaving 11 bases not matched to a gene.

This rearrangement joins TRBV14 to TRBJ1-5; D gene unclear. This CDR3 has 14 amino acids. V lost 1 base and J 7 bases, leaving 11 bases between the germline ends. CDR1 SGHDN and CDR2 FVKESK come from the germline V gene. CDR3 coding DNA: TGTGCCAGCAGCCAAGGGGAGGGAAGCCAGCCCCAGCATTTT. Protein: CASSQGEGSQPQHF.

This chain joins TRBV18 and TRBJ2-1; tentatively, D is TRBD1 (6 bases). Germline V gene data show CDR1 as KGHSH and CDR2 as LQKENI. The CDR3 is 16 amino acids. V was pared by 3 bases and J by 2 bases, with 14 bases between. CDR3 sequence: CASSPGAADTYNEQFF. The CDR3 nucleotides are TGTGCCAGCTCACCGGGGGCGGCCGACACCTACAATGAGCAGTTCTTC.

V is TRBV2 and J is TRBJ2-5; no clear D. CDR3 length equals 12 residues. CDR1 and CDR2 from the germline V gene are SNHLY and FYNNEI. Trimming shortened V by 6 bases and J by 2 bases, and 7 bases separated the two germline ends. The CDR3 is CASSGYQETQYF. The CDR3 DNA reads TGTGCCAGCAGCGGGTATCAAGAGACCCAGTACTTC.